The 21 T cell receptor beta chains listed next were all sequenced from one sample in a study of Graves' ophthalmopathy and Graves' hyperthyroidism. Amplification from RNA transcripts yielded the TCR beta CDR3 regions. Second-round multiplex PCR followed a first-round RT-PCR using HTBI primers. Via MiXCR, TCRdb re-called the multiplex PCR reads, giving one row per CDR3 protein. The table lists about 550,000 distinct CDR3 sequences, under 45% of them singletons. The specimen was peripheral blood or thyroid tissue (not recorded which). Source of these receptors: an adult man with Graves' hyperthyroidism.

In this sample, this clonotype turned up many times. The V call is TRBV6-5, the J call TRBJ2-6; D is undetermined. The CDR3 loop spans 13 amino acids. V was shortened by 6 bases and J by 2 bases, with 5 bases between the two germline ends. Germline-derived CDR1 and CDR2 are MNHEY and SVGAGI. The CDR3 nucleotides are TGTGCCAGCAGCCCCCCTGGGGCCAACGTCCTGACTTTC. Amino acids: CASSPPGANVLTF.

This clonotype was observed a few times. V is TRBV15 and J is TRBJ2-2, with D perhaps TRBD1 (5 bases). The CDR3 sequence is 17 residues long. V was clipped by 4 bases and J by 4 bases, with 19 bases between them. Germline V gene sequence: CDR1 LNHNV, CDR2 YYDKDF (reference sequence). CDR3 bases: TGTGCCACCAGCAAAATGACCGTTAGGGGCTTCACCGGGGAGCTGTTTTTT. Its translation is CATSKMTVRGFTGELFF. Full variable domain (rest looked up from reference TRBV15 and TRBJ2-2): DAMVIQNPRYQVTQFGKPVTLSCSQTLNHNVMYWYQQKSSQAPKLLFHYYDKDFNNEADTPDNFQSRRPNTSFCFLDIRSPGLGDTAMYLCATSKMTVRGFTGELFFGEGSRLTVL.

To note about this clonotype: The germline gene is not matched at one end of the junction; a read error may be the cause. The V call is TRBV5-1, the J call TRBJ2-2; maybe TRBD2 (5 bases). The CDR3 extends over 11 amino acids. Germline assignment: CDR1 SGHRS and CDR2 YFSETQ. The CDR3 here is CASSHTGDLFF. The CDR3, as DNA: TGCGCCAGCAGCCACACCGGGGATCTGTTTTTT.

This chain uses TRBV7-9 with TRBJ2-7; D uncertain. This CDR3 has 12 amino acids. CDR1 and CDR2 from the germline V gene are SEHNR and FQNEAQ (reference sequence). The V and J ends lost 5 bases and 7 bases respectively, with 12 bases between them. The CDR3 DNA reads TGTGCCAGCAGCGAAGACTGGAATGAGCAGTACTTC. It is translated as CASSEDWNEQYF.

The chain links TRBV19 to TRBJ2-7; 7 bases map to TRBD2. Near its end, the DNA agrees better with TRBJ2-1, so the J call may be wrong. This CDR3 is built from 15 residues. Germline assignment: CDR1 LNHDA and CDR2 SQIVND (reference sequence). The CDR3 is CASSGILAGVAEQFF. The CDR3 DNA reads TGTGCCAGTAGTGGCATCTTGGCGGGAGTGGCTGAGCAGTTCTTC.

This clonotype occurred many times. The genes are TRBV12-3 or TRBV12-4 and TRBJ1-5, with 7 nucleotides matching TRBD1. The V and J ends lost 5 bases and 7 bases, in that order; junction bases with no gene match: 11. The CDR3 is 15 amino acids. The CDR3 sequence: CASSAGTAKRQPQHF. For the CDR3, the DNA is TGTGCCAGCAGTGCAGGGACAGCTAAGAGACAGCCCCAGCATTTT.

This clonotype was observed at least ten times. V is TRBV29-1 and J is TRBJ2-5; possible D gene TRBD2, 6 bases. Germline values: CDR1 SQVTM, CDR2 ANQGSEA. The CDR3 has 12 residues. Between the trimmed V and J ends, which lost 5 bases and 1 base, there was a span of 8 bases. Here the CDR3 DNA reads TGCAGCGTTTGGAGGGCCCAAGAGACCCAGTACTTC. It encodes CSVWRAQETQYF.

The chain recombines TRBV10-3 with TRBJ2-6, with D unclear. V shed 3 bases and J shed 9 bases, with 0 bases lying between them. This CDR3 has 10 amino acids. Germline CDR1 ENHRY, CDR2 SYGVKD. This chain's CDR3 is CAISDNVLTF. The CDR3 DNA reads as TGTGCCATCAGTGACAACGTCCTGACTTTC.

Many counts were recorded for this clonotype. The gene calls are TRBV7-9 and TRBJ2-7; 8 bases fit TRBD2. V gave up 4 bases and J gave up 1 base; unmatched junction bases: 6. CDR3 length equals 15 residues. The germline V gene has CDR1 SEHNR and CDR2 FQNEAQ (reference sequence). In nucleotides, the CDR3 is TGTGCCAGCAGCTCGCGGGGGGAGGATTCCTACGAGCAGTACTTC. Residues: CASSSRGEDSYEQYF. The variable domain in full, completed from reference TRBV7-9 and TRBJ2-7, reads DTGVSQNPRHKITKRGQNVTFRCDPISEHNRLYWYRQTLGQGPEFLTYFQNEAQLEKSRLLSDRFSAERPKGSFSTLEIQRTEQGDSAMYLCASSSRGEDSYEQYFGPGTRLTVT.

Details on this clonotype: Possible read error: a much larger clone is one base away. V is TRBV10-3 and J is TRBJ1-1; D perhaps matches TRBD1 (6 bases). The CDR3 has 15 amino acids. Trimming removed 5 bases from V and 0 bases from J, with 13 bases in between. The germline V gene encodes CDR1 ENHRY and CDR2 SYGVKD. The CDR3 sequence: CAISYSPGVNTEAFF. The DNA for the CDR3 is TGTGCCATCAGTTACTCGCCAGGGGTGAACACTGAAGCTTTCTTT.

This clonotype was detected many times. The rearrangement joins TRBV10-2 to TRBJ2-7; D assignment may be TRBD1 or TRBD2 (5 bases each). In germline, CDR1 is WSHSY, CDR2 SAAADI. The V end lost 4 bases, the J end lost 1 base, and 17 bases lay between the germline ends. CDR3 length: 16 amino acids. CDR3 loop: CASSAGPGPTSYEQYF. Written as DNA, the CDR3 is TGCGCCAGCAGTGCCGGCCCGGGACCCACTTCCTACGAGCAGTACTTC.

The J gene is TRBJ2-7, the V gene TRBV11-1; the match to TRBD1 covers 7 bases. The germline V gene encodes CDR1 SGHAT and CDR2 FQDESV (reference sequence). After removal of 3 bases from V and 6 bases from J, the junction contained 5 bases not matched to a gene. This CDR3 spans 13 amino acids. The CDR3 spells CASSLNRGGEQYF. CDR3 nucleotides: TGTGCCAGCAGCTTGAACAGGGGCGGCGAGCAGTACTTC.

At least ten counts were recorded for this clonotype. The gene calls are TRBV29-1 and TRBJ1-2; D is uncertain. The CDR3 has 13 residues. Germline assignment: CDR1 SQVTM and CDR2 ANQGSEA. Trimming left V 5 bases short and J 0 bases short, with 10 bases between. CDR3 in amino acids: CSVQETANYGYTF. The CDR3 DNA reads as TGCAGCGTTCAGGAGACGGCTAACTATGGCTACACCTTC.

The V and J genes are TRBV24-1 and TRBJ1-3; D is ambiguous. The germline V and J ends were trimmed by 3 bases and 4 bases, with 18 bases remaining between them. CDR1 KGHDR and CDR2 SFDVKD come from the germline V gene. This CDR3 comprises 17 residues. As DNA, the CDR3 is TGTGCCACCAGTGATGTGACTAGCGGGAGGGCCGGAAACACCATATATTTT. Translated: CATSDVTSGRAGNTIYF.

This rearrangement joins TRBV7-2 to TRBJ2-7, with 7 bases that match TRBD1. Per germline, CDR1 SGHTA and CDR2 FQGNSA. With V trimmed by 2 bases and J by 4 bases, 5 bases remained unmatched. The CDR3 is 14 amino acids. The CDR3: CASSLTPQGYEQYF. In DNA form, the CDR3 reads TGTGCCAGCAGCTTAACCCCACAGGGGTACGAGCAGTACTTC.

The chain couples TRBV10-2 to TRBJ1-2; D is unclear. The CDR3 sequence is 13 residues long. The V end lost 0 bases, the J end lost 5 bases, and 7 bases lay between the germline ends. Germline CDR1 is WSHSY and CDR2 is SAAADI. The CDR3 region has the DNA TGCGCCAGCAGTGAGTCATCCGAATATGGCTACACCTTC. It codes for CASSESSEYGYTF.

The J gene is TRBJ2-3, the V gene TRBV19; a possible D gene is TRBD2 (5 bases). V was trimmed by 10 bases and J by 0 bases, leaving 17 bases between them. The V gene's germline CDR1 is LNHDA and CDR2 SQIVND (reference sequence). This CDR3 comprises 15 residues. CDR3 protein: CATQTRGASTDTQYF. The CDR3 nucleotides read TGTGCCACCCAAACACGGGGTGCTAGCACAGATACGCAGTATTTT.

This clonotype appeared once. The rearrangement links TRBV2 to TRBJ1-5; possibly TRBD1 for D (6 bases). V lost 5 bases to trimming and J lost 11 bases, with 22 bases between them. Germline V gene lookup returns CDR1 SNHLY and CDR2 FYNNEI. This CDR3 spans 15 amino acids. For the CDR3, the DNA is TGTGCCAGCAGTCGCGGGGGGGCCTCTGAAGAGACCCAGCATTTT. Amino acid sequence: CASSRGGASEETQHF.

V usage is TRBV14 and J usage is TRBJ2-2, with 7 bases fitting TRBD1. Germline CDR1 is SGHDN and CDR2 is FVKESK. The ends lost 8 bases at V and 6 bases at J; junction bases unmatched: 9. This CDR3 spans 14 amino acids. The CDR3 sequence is CASSPRQGSGELFF. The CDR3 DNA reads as TGTGCCAGCTCACCCAGACAGGGATCCGGGGAGCTGTTTTTT.

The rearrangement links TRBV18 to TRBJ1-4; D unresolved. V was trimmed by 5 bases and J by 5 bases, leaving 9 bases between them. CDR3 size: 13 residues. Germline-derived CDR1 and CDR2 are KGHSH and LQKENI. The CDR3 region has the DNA TGTGCCAGCTCAAGCTTGGGCAATGAAAAACTGTTTTTT. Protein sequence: CASSSLGNEKLFF.

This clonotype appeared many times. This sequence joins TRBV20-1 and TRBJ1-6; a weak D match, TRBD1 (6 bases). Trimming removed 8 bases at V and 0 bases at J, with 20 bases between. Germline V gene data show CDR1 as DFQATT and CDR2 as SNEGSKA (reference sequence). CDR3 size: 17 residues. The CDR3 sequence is CSTTGFSSSSYNSPLHF. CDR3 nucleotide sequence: TGCAGTACTACAGGGTTTTCGTCGAGCTCCTATAATTCACCCCTCCACTTT.